A selection of T cell receptor beta chains follows, all from one sample in a study of T cells after yellow fever vaccination. TCRdb reanalysed the 5' RACE reads using MiXCR and keeps one entry per CDR3 protein. The table records tens of thousands of distinct CDR3 sequences, 4.5% to 5.5% of them present only once. Sample: PBMCs, either bulk or a sorted T-cell subset (CD4+, CD8+, memory, or dextramer-sorted; not recorded which), taken 15 days after the yellow fever booster vaccination. All receptors derive from a man aged 25 to 40 who received the YFV17D yellow fever vaccine. Each CDR3 is given with its conserved first and last residue. The D gene is left open where the match is weak. Clone size is given for some rows only: seen once, a few or many times, or a class if the clone is expanded.

TRBV6-5	-	TRBJ2-6	-	TGTGCCAGCAGTTGTCGTACTGGGGCCAACGTCCTGACTTTC	CASSCRTGANVLTF
TRBV5-8	TRBD1	TRBJ2-1	-	TGTGCCAGCAGCTTGGCGGGACAGGGATACAATGAGCAGTTCTTC	CASSLAGQGYNEQFF
TRBV9	-	TRBJ2-1	few	TGTGCCAGCAGCGTAGCTGGGGATATCCTCAATGAGCAGTTCTTC	CASSVAGDILNEQFF
TRBV2	TRBD1	TRBJ1-1	many	TGTGCCAGCAGTCCGGGACAGGGAAGGCCGAACACTGAAGCTTTCTTT	CASSPGQGRPNTEAFF
TRBV5-1	TRBD2	TRBJ2-1	many	TGCGCCAGCAGCCCGATAGCGGGAGAAGGGTACAATGAGCAGTTCTTC	CASSPIAGEGYNEQFF
TRBV6-5	-	TRBJ2-5	many	TGTGCCAGCAGTCTCCCCACCAGCGGCCAAGAGACCCAGTACTTC	CASSLPTSGQETQYF
TRBV12-3/TRBV12-4	-	TRBJ1-1	-	TGTGCCAGCCGTGAGTGGGGGTCCACTGAAGCTTTCTTT	CASREWGSTEAFF
TRBV5-1	TRBD2	TRBJ2-1	-	TGCGCCAGCAGCCCTGGGACTAGCGGGACGAGCTCCTACAATGAGCAGTTCTTC	CASSPGTSGTSSYNEQFF
TRBV4-2	-	TRBJ2-1	many	TGTGCCAGCAGCCAGGACTCCGGTCGGAATGAGCAGTTCTTC	CASSQDSGRNEQFF
TRBV20-1	-	TRBJ2-1	many	TGCAGTGCTAGTGGGTCGGCGGGATCCCGCGGGCAGTTCTTC	CSASGSAGSRGQFF
TRBV7-2	TRBD1	TRBJ2-1	many	TGTGCCAGCAGCTCAGGGGGAAGCTACAATGAGCAGTTCTTC	CASSSGGSYNEQFF
TRBV6-2/TRBV6-3	-	TRBJ1-5	many	TGTGCCAGCAGTTATGTGCAGGGGAGGAATCAGCCCCAGCATTTT	CASSYVQGRNQPQHF
TRBV12-3/TRBV12-4	-	TRBJ2-5	many	TGTGCCAGCAGTTTAGGCACAGGGATCGAGACCCAGTACTTC	CASSLGTGIETQYF
TRBV6-2/TRBV6-3	-	TRBJ1-5	many	TGTGCCAGCGTAGCAGCCTATAGCAATCAGCCCCAGCATTTT	CASVAAYSNQPQHF
TRBV30	-	TRBJ2-7	many	TGTGCCTGGAGCCGGCCAGGGGTGGACGAGCAGTACTTC	CAWSRPGVDEQYF
TRBV9	-	TRBJ2-5	-	TGTGCCAGCAGCGTAGCGGACGGTTGGGGTGAGACCCAGTACTTC	CASSVADGWGETQYF
TRBV19	TRBD1	TRBJ2-1	-	TGTGCCAGTAGTATGAGGGGACAGGGCTCCTACAATGAGCAGTTCTTC	CASSMRGQGSYNEQFF
TRBV7-7	-	TRBJ2-5	many	TGTGCTAGCAGCTTAACCACAGACGACCAAGAGACCCAGTACTTC	CASSLTTDDQETQYF
TRBV12-3/TRBV12-4	-	TRBJ1-6	-	TGTGCCAGCAGTTTTGGTGCAGGGCAGGGTTCACCCCTCCACTTT	CASSFGAGQGSPLHF
TRBV6-2/TRBV6-3	TRBD2	TRBJ2-7	many	TGTGCCAGCAGTTACTCGACTAGCGCCTACGAGCAGTACTTC	CASSYSTSAYEQYF